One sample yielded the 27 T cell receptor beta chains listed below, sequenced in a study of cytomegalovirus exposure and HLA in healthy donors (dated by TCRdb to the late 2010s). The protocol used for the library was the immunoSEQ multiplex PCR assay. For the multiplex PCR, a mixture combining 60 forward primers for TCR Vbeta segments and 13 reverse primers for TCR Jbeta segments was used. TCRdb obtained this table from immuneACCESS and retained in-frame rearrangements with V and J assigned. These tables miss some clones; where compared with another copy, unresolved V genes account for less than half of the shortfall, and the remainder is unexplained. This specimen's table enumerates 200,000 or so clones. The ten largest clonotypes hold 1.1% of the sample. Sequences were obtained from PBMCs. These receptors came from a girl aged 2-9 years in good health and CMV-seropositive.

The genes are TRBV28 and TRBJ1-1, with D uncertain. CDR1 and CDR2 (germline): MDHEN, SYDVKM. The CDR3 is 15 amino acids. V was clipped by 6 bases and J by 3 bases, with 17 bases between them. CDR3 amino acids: CASSPSGVWDTEAFF. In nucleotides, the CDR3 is TGTGCCAGCAGCCCCAGCGGGGTGTGGGACACTGAAGCTTTCTTT.

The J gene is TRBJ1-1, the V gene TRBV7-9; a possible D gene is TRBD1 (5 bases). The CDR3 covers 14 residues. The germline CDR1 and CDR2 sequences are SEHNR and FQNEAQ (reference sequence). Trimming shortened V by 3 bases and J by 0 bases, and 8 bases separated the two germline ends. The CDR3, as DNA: TGTGCCAGCAGCTTCGGGGGAATGAACACTGAAGCTTTCTTT. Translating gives CASSFGGMNTEAFF. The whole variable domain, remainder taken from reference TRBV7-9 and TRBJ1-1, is DTGVSQNPRHKITKRGQNVTFRCDPISEHNRLYWYRQTLGQGPEFLTYFQNEAQLEKSRLLSDRFSAERPKGSFSTLEIQRTEQGDSAMYLCASSFGGMNTEAFFGQGTRLTVV.

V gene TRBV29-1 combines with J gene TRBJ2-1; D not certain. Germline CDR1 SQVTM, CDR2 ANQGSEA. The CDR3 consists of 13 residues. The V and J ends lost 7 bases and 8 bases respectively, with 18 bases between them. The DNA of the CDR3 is TGCAGCGCTTCTGGCGGTCACCCCGATGAGCAGTTCTTC. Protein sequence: CSASGGHPDEQFF.

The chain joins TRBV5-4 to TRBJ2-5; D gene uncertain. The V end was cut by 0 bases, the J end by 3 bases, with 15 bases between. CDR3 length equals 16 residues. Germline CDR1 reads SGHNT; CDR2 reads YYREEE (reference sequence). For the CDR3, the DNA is TGTGCCAGCAGCTTGGAGGTTACAGCCTCCGAAGAGACCCAGTACTTC. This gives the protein CASSLEVTASEETQYF.

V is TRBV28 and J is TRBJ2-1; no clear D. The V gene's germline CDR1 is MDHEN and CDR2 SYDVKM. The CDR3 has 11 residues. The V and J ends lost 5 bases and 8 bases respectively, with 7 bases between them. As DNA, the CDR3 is TGTGCCAGCAGTCCGAGTGATGAGCAGTTCTTC. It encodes CASSPSDEQFF.

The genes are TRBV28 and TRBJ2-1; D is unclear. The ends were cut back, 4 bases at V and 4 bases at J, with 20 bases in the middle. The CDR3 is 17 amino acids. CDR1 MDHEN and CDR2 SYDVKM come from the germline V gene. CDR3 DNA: TGTGCCAGCAGTTCCCCCTATAGGAGTTATCAGTACAATGAGCAGTTCTTC. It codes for CASSSPYRSYQYNEQFF.

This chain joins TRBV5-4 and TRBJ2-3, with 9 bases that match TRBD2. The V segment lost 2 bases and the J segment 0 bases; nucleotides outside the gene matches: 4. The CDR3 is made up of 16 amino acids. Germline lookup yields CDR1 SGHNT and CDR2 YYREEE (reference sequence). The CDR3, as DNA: TGTGCCAGCAGCTTCCGGGCGGGAGGGAGCACAGATACGCAGTATTTT. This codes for CASSFRAGGSTDTQYF.

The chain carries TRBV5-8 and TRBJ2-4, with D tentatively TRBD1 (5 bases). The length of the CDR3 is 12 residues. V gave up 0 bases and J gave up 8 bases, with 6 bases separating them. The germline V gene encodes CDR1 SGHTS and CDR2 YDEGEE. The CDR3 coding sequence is TGTGCCAGCAGCTTGGCCAGGGACATTCAGTACTTC. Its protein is CASSLARDIQYF.

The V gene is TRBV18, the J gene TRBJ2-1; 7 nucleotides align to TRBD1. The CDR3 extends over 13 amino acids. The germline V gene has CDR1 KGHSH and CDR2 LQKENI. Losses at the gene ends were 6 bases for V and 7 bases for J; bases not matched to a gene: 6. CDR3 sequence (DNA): TGTGCCAGCTCCGACAGGGTGGGGAATGAGCAGTTCTTC. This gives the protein CASSDRVGNEQFF.

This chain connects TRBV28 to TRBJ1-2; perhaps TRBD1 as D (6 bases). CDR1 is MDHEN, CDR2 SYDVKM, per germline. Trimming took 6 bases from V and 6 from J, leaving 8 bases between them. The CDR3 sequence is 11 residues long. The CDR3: CASRGANGYTF. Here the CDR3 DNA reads TGTGCCAGCAGGGGGGCTAATGGCTACACCTTC.

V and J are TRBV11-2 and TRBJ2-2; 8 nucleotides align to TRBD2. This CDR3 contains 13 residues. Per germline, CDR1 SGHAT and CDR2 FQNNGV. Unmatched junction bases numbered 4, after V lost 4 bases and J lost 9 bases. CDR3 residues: CASSYGSGRELFF. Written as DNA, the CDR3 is TGTGCCAGCAGCTATGGTAGCGGGAGGGAGCTGTTTTTT. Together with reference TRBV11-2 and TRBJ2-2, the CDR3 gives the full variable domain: EAGVAQSPRYKIIEKRQSVAFWCNPISGHATLYWYQQILGQGPKLLIQFQNNGVVDDSQLPKDRFSAERLKGVDSTLKIQPAKLEDSAVYLCASSYGSGRELFFGEGSRLTVL.

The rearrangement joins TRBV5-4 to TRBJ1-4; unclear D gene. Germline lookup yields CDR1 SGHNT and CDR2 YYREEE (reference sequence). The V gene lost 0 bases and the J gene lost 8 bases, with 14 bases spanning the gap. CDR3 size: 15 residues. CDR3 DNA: TGTGCCAGCAGCTTGGGGCGGGGTGAGAACGAAAAACTGTTTTTT. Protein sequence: CASSLGRGENEKLFF.

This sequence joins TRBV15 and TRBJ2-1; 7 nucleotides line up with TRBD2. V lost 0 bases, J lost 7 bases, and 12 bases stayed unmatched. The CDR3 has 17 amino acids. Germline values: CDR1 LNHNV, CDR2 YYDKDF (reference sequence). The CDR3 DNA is TGTGCCACCAGCAGAGAAGTCGGCGCGGGAGCTGATAATGAGCAGTTCTTC. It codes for CATSREVGAGADNEQFF.

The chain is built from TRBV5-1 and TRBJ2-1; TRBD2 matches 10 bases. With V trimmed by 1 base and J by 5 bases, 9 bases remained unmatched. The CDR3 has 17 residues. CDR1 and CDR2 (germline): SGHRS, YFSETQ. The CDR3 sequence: CASSLPKAGGRDNEQFF. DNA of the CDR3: TGCGCCAGCAGCTTGCCGAAAGCGGGAGGGCGGGACAATGAGCAGTTCTTC.

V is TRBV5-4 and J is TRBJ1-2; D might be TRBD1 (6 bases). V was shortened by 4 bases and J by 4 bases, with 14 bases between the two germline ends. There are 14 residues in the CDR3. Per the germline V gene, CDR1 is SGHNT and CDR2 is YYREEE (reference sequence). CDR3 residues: CASSRDRSPYGYTF. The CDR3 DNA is TGTGCCAGCAGCCGCGACAGGAGTCCCTATGGCTACACCTTC.

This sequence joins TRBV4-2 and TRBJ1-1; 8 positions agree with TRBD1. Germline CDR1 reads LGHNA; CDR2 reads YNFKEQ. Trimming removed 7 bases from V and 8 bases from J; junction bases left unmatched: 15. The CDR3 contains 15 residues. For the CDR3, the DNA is TGTGCCAGCAAGTCCAGGCAGGGGGCGTCTTTAGAAGCTTTCTTT. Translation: CASKSRQGASLEAFF.

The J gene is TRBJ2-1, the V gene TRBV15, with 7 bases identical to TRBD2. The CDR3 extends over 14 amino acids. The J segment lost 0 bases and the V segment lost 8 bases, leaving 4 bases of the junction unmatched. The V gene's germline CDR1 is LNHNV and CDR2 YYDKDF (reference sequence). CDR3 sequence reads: CATGEGSSYNEQFF. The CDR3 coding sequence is TGTGCCACCGGGGAGGGTAGCTCCTACAATGAGCAGTTCTTC.

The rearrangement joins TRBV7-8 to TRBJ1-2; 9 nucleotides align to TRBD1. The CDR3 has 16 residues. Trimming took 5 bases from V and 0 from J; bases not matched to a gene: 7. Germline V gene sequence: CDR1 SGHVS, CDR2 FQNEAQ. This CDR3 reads CASSRYRGPPNYGYTF. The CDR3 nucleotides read TGTGCCAGCAGCCGTTACAGGGGGCCACCTAACTATGGCTACACCTTC.

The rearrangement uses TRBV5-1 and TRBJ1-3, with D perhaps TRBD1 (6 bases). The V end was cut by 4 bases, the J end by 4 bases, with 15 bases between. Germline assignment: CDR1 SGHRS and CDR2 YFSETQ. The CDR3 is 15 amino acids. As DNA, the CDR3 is TGCGCCAGCAGCGCGCTAACAGGGTCCGGAAACACCATATATTTT. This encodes CASSALTGSGNTIYF.

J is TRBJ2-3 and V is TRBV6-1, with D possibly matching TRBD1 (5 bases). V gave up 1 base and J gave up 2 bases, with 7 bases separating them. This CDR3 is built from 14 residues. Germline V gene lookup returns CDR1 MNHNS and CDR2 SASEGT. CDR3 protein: CASSEVQATDTQYF. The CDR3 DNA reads TGTGCCAGCAGTGAAGTACAGGCCACAGATACGCAGTATTTT.

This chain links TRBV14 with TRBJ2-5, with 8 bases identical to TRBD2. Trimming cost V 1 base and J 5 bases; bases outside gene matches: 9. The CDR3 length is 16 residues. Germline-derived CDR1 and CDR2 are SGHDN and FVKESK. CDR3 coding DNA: TGTGCCAGCAGCCAAGTCGGGTCGGGACTAGTGGAGACCCAGTACTTC. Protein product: CASSQVGSGLVETQYF. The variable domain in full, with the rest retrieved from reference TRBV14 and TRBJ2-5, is EAGVTQFPSHSVIEKGQTVTLRCDPISGHDNLYWYRRVMGKEIKFLLHFVKESKQDESGMPNNRFLAERTGGTYSTLKVQPAELEDSGVYFCASSQVGSGLVETQYFGPGTRLLVL.

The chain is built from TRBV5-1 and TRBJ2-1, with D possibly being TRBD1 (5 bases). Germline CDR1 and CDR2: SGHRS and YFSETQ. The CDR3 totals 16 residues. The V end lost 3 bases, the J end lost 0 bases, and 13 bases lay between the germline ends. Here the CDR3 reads CASSSPRASSYNEQFF. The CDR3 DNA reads TGCGCCAGCAGCTCCCCCAGGGCTAGCTCCTACAATGAGCAGTTCTTC.

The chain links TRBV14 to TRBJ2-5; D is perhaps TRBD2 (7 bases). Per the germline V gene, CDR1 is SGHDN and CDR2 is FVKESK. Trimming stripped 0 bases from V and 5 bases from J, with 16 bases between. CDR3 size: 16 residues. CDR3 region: CASSQDVAGAGETQYF. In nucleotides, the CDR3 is TGTGCCAGCAGCCAAGACGTTGCGGGGGCCGGTGAGACCCAGTACTTC.

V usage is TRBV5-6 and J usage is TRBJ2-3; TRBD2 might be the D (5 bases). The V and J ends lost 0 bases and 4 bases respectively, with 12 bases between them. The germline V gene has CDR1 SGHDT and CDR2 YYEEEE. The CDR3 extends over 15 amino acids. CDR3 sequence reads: CASSLEGLGADTQYF. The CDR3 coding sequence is TGTGCCAGCAGCTTGGAGGGCCTGGGAGCAGATACGCAGTATTTT.

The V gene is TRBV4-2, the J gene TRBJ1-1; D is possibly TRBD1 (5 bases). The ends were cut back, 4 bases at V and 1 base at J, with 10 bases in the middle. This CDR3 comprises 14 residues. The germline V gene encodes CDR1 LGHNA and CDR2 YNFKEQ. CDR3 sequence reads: CASSPSGGNTEAFF. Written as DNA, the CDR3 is TGTGCCAGCAGCCCTTCGGGGGGGAACACTGAAGCTTTCTTT.

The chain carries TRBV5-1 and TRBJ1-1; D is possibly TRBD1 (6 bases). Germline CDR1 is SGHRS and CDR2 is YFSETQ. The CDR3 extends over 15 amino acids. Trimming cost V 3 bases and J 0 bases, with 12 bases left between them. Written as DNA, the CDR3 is TGCGCCAGCAGCTCATCAGGGGTACTGAACACTGAAGCTTTCTTT. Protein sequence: CASSSSGVLNTEAFF.

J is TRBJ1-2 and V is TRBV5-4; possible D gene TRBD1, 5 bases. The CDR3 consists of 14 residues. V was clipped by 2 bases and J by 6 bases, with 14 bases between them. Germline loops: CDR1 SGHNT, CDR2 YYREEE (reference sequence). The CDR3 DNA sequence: TGTGCCAGCAGCTTTCTGCAGGGATTGGATGGCTACACCTTC. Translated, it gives CASSFLQGLDGYTF.